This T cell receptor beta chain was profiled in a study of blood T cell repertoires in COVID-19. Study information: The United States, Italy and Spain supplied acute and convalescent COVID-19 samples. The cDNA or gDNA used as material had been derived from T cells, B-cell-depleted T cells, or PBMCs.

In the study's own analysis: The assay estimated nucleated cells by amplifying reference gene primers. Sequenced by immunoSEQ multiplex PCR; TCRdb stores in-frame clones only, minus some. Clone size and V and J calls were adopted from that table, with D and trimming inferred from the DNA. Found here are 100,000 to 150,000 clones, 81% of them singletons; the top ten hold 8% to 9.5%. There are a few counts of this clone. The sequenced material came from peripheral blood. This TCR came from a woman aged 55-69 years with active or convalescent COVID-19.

The CDR3 nucleotides are TGTGCCAGCTCAGTGACTGGGGCCAACGTCCTGACTTTC. It codes for CASSVTGANVLTF. The V call is TRBV7-8, the J call TRBJ2-6; D is unclear. Germline CDR1 is SGHVS and CDR2 is FQNEAQ. The V end was cut by 8 bases, the J end by 2 bases, with 7 bases between. The CDR3 consists of 13 residues.